A selection of T cell receptor beta chains follows, all from one sample in a study of blood T cell repertoires in COVID-19. Repertoires were generated with immunoSEQ multiplex PCR, while TCRdb's copy carries only in-frame clones and drops some. The repertoire holds about 190,000 clones, around 79% seen once, with 9.5% to 15% in the top ten. Sequencing was done on a sample of peripheral blood. The receptors come from a woman in her forties or fifties with acute or convalescent COVID-19. The CDR3 runs from the conserved cysteine through the conserved F or W. The order of the fields is V gene, D gene, J gene, clone size, CDR3 DNA, CDR3 protein. A D gene is named only where the DNA matches it firmly. Clone size is shown for a subset of rows, as once, few, many or a class of expanded clone.

TRBV28	NA	TRBJ1-2	NA	TGTGCCAGCGATGCAGGGTCGATTAGCTATGGCTACACCTTC	CASDAGSISYGYTF
TRBV9	TRBD2	TRBJ2-3	NA	TGTGCCAGCAGCGTAGGGCGGCTAGCGGGAGCTGATACGCAGTATTTT	CASSVGRLAGADTQYF
TRBV2	TRBD2	TRBJ2-1	NA	TGTGCCAGCATGAAGGAAGCGGGGTACAATGAGCAGTTCTTC	CASMKEAGYNEQFF
TRBV9	NA	TRBJ1-6	few	TGTGCCAGCAGCGTAGCTCCAGGCCTTTTGTCACCCCTCCACTTT	CASSVAPGLLSPLHF
TRBV4-1	NA	TRBJ1-5	NA	TGCGCCAGCAGCCAAGATATCGACAGCCGTAATCAGCCCCAGCATTTT	CASSQDIDSRNQPQHF
TRBV20-1	NA	TRBJ1-3	NA	TGCAGTGCTAGTGAGGCCAAGGGGGTCACCTCTGGAAACACCATATATTTT	CSASEAKGVTSGNTIYF
TRBV11-2	TRBD1	TRBJ2-7	NA	TGTGCCAGCAGCTCGCCGGGACAGGTAACCTACGAGCAGTACTTC	CASSSPGQVTYEQYF
TRBV30	TRBD2	TRBJ2-7	NA	TGTGCCTGGAGTGACGGGACTAGCGCCTACGAGCAGTACTTC	CAWSDGTSAYEQYF
TRBV19	NA	TRBJ1-2	NA	TGTGCCAGTAGTATATTGGGCCCAGGCGACCCTCGAACCTTC	CASSILGPGDPRTF
TRBV5-5	NA	TRBJ2-7	NA	TGTGCCAGCAGCTTGTCGGCGGGGCCTACCTACGAGCAGTACTTC	CASSLSAGPTYEQYF
TRBV6-2/TRBV6-3	NA	TRBJ1-5	NA	TGTGCCAGCAGCAGAGACAGTAATCAGCCCCAGCATTTT	CASSRDSNQPQHF
TRBV10-3	NA	TRBJ1-4	NA	TGTGCCATCAGTGAGTCGAAAGAAAGGGGGTCAACTAATGAAAAACTGTTTTTT	CAISESKERGSTNEKLFF
TRBV27	TRBD2	TRBJ2-1	NA	TGTGCCAGCAATGGACTAGCGGGAGGGAACAATGAGCAGTTCTTC	CASNGLAGGNNEQFF
TRBV3-1/TRBV3-2	NA	TRBJ2-7	NA	TGTGCCAGCAGTCGTTCCTACGAGCAGTACTTC	CASSRSYEQYF
TRBV5-5	NA	TRBJ2-7	few	TGTGCCAGCAGCTCGAGGGCGGACGAGCAGTACTTC	CASSSRADEQYF